A selection of T cell receptor beta chains follows, all from one sample in a study of beta chain features in type 1 diabetes. Sequencing used immunoSEQ multiplex PCR; TCRdb keeps in-frame clones, though not all of them. The sample records fewer than 350,000 clones, about 8% being singletons. Sequencing was carried out using central memory CD4+ T cells from blood. These receptors all come from a woman aged 18-35 years in good health. Both conserved end residues are part of each CDR3. Fields, in order: clone size, J gene, V gene, D gene, CDR3 protein. The D gene is left open where the match is weak. Expanded clones are given a class, and other clones once, few, many or no size at all.

-,TRBJ1-2,TRBV9,-,CASRGFGGYTF
few,TRBJ1-4,TRBV25-1,-,CASSDEDTNEKLFF
-,TRBJ2-7,TRBV30,TRBD2,CAWSGGLAWGVEQYF
few,TRBJ1-4,TRBV6-6,TRBD1,CASSYLQGQKLFF
-,TRBJ2-1,TRBV7-2,TRBD2,CASSMGLAVNEQFF
-,TRBJ2-6,TRBV27,-,CASRKSGANVLTF
-,TRBJ2-1,TRBV11-2,TRBD1,CASRGQFYNEQFF
many,TRBJ1-2,TRBV6-6,-,CASSPGQNYGYTF
-,TRBJ2-3,TRBV5-4,TRBD1,CASSLLEFTGDTDTQYF
-,TRBJ1-5,TRBV7-2,-,CASSPKPGQLNQPQHF
few,TRBJ1-1,TRBV19,-,CASTRGSGLNTEAFF
once,TRBJ1-6,TRBV4-3,-,CASSQDAVIYNSPLHF
-,TRBJ2-3,TRBV7-2,TRBD2,CASSPGGGDTQYF
-,TRBJ2-7,TRBV18,TRBD2,CASTSGRQTYEQYF
few,TRBJ2-7,TRBV7-6,TRBD1,CASSLDRARDEQYF
-,TRBJ2-6,TRBV14,-,CASSQGAGGANVLTF
few,TRBJ1-1,TRBV11-2,-,CASSLRDSEAFF
few,TRBJ2-4,TRBV11-2,-,CASSLIRNIQYF
many,TRBJ1-1,TRBV5-1,TRBD1,CASRSGTGGSDDTEAFF
few,TRBJ2-3,TRBV7-2,-,CASRPDRPTDTQYF
-,TRBJ1-2,TRBV5-4,-,CASSLNYGYTF
few,TRBJ2-5,TRBV15,TRBD2,CATSRSGRARETQYF
few,TRBJ2-1,TRBV6-5,TRBD2,CASSYSGTSGFNEQFF
-,TRBJ2-6,TRBV29-1,-,CSVGVSGANVLTF
few,TRBJ2-4,TRBV5-1,TRBD2,CASSLGLAGVDIQYF
few,TRBJ2-1,TRBV4-3,-,CASSQEIRGDNEQFF
few,TRBJ2-1,TRBV7-2,-,CASSFGYPARGNNEQFF
few,TRBJ2-3,TRBV4-1,-,CASSDYTQYF
many,TRBJ2-7,TRBV2,-,CASTKTAYEQYF
-,TRBJ2-1,TRBV5-4,TRBD2,CASSSLAGGYNEQFF
many,TRBJ1-1,TRBV6-5,-,CASMAQGNTEAFF
few,TRBJ2-2,TRBV5-6,TRBD1,CASRLTGDTGELFF
-,TRBJ2-3,TRBV29-1,TRBD2,CSVEGGLAGTTDTQYF
-,TRBJ1-4,TRBV29-1,-,CSALTNGGEKLFF
-,TRBJ2-5,TRBV7-7,TRBD1,CASSPGQDGETQYF
-,TRBJ2-1,TRBV7-6,TRBD1,CASSVYRGPYNEQFF
-,TRBJ1-1,TRBV5-1,TRBD1,CASSPGQGRSNTEAFF
few,TRBJ1-2,TRBV19,TRBD1,CASMRDRGSYTF
-,TRBJ1-2,TRBV5-6,-,CASSFRQGIYGYTF
-,TRBJ2-5,TRBV2,-,CASSPDPGPLTQYF
few,TRBJ2-2,TRBV18,-,CASSPNTLTAYTGELFF
-,TRBJ2-5,TRBV5-4,-,CASSLDFGAWETQYF
few,TRBJ2-7,TRBV4-1,-,CASSRSSAPTDEQYF
few,TRBJ1-6,TRBV5-1,TRBD1,CASSLGEDRGNSPLHF
-,TRBJ2-1,TRBV7-2,-,CASSLVDRPLDEQFF
-,TRBJ2-5,TRBV27,TRBD1,CASSLRQGARETQYF